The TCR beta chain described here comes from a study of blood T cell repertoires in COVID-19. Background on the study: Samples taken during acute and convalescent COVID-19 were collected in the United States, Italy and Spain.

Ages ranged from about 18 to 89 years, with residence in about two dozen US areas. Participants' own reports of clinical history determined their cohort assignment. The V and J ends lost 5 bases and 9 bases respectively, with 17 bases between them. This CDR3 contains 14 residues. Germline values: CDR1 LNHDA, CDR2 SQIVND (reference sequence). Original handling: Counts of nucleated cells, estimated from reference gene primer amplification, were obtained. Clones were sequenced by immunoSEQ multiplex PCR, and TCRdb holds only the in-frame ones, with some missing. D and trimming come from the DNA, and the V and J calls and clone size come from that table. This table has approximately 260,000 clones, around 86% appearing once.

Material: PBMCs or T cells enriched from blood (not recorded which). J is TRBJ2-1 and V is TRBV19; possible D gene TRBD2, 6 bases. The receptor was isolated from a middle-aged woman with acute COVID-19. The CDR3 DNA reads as TGTGCCAGTAGTCCCCTCGGGCGGGACGGTGAGCAGTTCTTC. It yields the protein CASSPLGRDGEQFF.